This T cell receptor beta chain was found in a study of blood T cell repertoires in COVID-19. Assay: immunoSEQ multiplex PCR; the TCRdb copy retains only in-frame clones and omits some. The repertoire holds 150,000 to 180,000 clones, with approximately 85% as singletons. The CDR3 is 15 residues long. The V gene's germline CDR1 is MNHEY and CDR2 SMNVEV (reference sequence). V shed 7 bases and J shed 7 bases, with 20 bases lying between them. Material for sequencing was peripheral blood. The V and J genes are TRBV27 and TRBJ2-1; TRBD2 might be the D (6 bases). The sequence was collected from a man aged 55-75 years with COVID-19, enrolled during active disease. The CDR3 region is CASKGSSTGENEQFF. Here the CDR3 DNA reads TGTGCCAGCAAGGGAAGTAGTACGGGGGAGAATGAGCAGTTCTTC.